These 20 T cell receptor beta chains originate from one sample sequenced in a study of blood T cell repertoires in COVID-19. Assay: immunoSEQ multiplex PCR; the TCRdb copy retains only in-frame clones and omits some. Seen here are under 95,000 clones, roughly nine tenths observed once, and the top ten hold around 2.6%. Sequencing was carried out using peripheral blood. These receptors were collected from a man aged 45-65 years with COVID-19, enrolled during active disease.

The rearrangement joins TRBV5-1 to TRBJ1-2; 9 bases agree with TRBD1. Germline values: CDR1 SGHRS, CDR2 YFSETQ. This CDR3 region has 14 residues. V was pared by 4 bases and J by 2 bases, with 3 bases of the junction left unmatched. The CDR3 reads CASSKTGGNYGYTF. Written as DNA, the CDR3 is TGCGCCAGCAGCAAGACAGGGGGGAACTATGGCTACACCTTC.

The CDR3 is CASSEALRGGTSGSTNEQFF. In DNA form, the CDR3 reads TGTGCCAGCAGTGAAGCGCTTCGGGGAGGGACTAGCGGGAGTACCAATGAGCAGTTCTTC. J is TRBJ2-1 and V is TRBV2, with 14 bases lining up with TRBD2. Unmatched junction bases numbered 13, after V lost 0 bases and J lost 6 bases. Germline V CDR1 and CDR2: SNHLY, FYNNEI. This CDR3 has 20 amino acids.

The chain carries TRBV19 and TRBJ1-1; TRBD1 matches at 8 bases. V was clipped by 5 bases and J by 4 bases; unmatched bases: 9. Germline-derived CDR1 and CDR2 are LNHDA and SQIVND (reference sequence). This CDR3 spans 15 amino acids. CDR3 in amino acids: CASSPGTGGFTEAFF. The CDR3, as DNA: TGTGCCAGTAGTCCCGGGACAGGAGGGTTCACTGAAGCTTTCTTT.

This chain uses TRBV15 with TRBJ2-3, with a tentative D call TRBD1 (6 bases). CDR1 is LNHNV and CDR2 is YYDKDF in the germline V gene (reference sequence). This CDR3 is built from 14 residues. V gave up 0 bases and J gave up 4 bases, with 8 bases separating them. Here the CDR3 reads CATSRDTGPDTQYF. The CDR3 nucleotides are TGTGCCACCAGCAGAGATACAGGGCCAGATACGCAGTATTTT.

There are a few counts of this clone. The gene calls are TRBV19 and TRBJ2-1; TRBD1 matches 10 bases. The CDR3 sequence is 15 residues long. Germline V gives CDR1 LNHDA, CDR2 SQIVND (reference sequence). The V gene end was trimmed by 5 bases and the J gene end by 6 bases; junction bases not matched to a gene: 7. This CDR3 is CASSPGQGQVNEQFF. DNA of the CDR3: TGTGCCAGTAGTCCGGGACAGGGGCAGGTCAATGAGCAGTTCTTC.

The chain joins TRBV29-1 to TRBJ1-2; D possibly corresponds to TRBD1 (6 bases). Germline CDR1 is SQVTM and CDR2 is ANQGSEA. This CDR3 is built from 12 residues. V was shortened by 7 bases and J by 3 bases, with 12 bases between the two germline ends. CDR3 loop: CSALRGDYGYTF. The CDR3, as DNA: TGCAGCGCGCTCAGGGGAGACTATGGCTACACCTTC.

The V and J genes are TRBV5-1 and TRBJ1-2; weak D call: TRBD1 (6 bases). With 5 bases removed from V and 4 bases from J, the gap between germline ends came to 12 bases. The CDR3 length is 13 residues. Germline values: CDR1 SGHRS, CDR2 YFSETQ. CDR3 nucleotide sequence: TGCGCCAGCAGTCGGGACACGGGCTATGGCTACACCTTC. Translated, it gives CASSRDTGYGYTF.

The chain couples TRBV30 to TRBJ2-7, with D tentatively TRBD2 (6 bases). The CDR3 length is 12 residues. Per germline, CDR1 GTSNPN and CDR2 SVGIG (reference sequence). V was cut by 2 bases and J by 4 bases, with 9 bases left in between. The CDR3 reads CAWSPGRYEQYF. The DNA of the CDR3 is TGTGCCTGGAGTCCAGGGAGGTACGAGCAGTACTTC.

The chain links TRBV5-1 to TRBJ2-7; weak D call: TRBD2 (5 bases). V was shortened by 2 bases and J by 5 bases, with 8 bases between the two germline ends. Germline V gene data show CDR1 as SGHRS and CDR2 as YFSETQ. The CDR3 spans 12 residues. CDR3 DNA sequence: TGCGCCAGCAGCTTTAACGGGAACGAGCAGTACGTC. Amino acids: CASSFNGNEQYV.

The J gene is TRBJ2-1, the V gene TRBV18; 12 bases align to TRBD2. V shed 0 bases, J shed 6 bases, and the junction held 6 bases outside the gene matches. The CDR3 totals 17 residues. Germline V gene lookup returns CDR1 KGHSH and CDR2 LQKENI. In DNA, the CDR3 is TGTGCCAGCTCACCACCACTAGCGGGAGGATCCGGCAATGAGCAGTTCTTC. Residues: CASSPPLAGGSGNEQFF.

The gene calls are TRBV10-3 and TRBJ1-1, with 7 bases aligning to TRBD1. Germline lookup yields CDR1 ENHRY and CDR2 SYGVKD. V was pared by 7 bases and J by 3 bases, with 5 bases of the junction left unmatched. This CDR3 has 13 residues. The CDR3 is CAIKGQLYTEAFF. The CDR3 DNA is TGTGCCATCAAGGGACAGCTGTACACTGAAGCTTTCTTT.

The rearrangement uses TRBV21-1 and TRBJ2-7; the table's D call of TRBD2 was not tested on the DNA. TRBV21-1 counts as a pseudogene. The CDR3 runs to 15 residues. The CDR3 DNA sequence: TGTGCCAGCAGCAAAAATGCGATCCTTAGAGACGAGCAGTACTTC. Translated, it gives CASSKNAILRDEQYF.

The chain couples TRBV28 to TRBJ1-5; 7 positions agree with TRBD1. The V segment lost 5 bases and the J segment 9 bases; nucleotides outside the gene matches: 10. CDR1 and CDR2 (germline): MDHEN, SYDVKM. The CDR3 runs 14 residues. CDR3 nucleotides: TGTGCCAGCAGTCTCGACAGGGTCAGTAGGCCCCAGCATTTT. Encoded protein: CASSLDRVSRPQHF.

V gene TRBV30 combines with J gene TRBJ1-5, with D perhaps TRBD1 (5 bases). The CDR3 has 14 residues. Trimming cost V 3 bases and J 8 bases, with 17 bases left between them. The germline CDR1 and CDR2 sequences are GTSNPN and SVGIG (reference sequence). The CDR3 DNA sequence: TGTGCCTGGAGCCCACAGGATGGGAGGGAGCCCCAGCATTTT. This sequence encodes CAWSPQDGREPQHF.

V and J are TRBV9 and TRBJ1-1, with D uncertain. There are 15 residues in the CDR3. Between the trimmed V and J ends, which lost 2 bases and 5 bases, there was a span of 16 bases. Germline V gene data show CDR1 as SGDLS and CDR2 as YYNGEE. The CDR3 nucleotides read TGTGCCAGCAGCGTCCTTACGGTGGGAGGAACTGAAGCTTTCTTT. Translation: CASSVLTVGGTEAFF.

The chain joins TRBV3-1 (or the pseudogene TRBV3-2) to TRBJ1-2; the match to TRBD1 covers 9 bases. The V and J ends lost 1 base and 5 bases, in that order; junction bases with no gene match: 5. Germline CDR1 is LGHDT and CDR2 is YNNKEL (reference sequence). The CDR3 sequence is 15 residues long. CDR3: CASSQGGQGAYGYTF. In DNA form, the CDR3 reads TGTGCCAGCAGCCAAGGGGGACAGGGTGCGTATGGCTACACCTTC.

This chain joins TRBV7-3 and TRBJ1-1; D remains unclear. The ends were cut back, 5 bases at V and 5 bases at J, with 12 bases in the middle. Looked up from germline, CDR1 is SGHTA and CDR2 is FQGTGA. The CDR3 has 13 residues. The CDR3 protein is CASSLLLGTEAFF. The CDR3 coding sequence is TGTGCCAGCAGCCTCCTCCTCGGGACTGAAGCTTTCTTT. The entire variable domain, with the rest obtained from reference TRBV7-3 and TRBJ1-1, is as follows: GAGVSQTPSNKVTEKGKYVELRCDPISGHTALYWYRQSLGQGPEFLIYFQGTGAADDSGLPNDRFFAVRPEGSVSTLKIQRTERGDSAVYLCASSLLLGTEAFFGQGTRLTVV.

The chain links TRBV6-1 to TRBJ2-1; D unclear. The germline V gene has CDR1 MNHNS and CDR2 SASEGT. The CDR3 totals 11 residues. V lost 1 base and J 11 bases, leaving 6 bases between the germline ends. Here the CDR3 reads CASSEERKQFF. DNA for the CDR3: TGTGCCAGCAGTGAAGAGAGGAAGCAGTTCTTC.

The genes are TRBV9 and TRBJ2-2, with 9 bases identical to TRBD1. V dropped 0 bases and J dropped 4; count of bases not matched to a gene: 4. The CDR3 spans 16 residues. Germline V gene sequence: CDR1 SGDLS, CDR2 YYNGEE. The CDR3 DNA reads TGTGCCAGCAGCGTAGGACAGGGGGTTTTCACCGGGGAGCTGTTTTTT. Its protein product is CASSVGQGVFTGELFF.

CDR3 protein: CASSRGTAFNEKLFF. The CDR3 DNA reads TGTGCCAGCAGCCGTGGGACAGCTTTTAATGAAAAACTGTTTTTT. The J gene is TRBJ1-4, the V gene TRBV11-2; 7 nucleotides agree with TRBD1. This CDR3 is 15 amino acids long. Trimming removed 5 bases from V and 4 bases from J; junction bases left unmatched: 7. CDR1 is SGHAT, CDR2 FQNNGV, per germline.